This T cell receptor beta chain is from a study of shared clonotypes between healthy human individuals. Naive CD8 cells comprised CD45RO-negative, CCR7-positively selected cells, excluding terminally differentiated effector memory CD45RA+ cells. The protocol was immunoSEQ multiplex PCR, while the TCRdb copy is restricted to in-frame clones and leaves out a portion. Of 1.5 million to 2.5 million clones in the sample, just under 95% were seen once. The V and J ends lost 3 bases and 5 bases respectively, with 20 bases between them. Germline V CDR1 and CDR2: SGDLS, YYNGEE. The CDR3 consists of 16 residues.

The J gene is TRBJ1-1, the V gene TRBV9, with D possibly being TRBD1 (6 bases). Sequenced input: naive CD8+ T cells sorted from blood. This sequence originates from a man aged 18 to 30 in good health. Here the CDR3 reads CASSARSRRGQTEAFF. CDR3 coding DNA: TGTGCCAGCAGCGCACGCTCCCGTCGGGGGCAGACTGAAGCTTTCTTT.